The entry that follows covers one T cell receptor (beta chain) sequence. The germline V gene has CDR1 LNHDA and CDR2 SQIVND (reference sequence). J was trimmed by 0 bases and V by 5 bases; bases with no gene match: 4. This CDR3 spans 15 amino acids. These data are taken from a study of PD-L1 blockade in urothelial cancer. For the study at large: Dosed intravenously at 1,200 mg every 3 weeks, atezolizumab was initiated by patients around 2014. Earlier, patients had received 0 to 3 chemotherapy regimens.

The protocol was immunoSEQ multiplex PCR, while the TCRdb copy is restricted to in-frame clones and leaves out a portion. Seen here are some 30,000 clones, around nine tenths observed once, and the top ten hold roughly 1.9%. The clonotype comes from a man between 45 and 60 years old with urothelial cancer. The specimen comprised PBMCs, sampled around atezolizumab (anti-PD-L1) treatment. The V and J genes are TRBV19 and TRBJ2-1, with TRBD1 identical over 7 bases. The DNA of the CDR3 is TGTGCCAGTAGTTTGGACAGGAGCTCCTACAATGAGCAGTTCTTC. Translation: CASSLDRSSYNEQFF.